A selection of T cell receptor beta chains follows, all from one sample in a study of neurological immune-mediated disorders. TCRdb itself ran the 5' RACE reads through MiXCR, one entry per CDR3 protein. The sample records some 30,000 distinct CDR3 sequences, about 6% being singletons. Sequencing used CD4+ T cells from blood. These receptors originate from a woman in her forties or fifties in good health. CDR3s include the opening cysteine and the closing phenylalanine or tryptophan. A D gene is named only where the DNA matches it firmly. Size tells how often a clone was seen, or its class if it is expanded.

j_call clone_size v_call d_call cdr3_nt cdr3_aa
TRBJ2-5 many TRBV20-1 TRBD2 TGCAGTGCCTCTACGGGGGGGATCGAGACCCAGTACTTC CSASTGGIETQYF
TRBJ2-5 many TRBV5-1 - TGCGCCAGCAGCGCGCGTCAAGAGACCCAGTACTTC CASSARQETQYF
TRBJ2-7 many TRBV5-1 - TGCGCCAGCAGCTCCGGGACAACCCAAATCGGCTACGAGCAGTACTTC CASSSGTTQIGYEQYF
TRBJ2-1 many TRBV29-1 - TGCAGCGTTGATGGTCTCGGGGGTTTCAACAATGAGCAGTTCTTC CSVDGLGGFNNEQFF
TRBJ2-1 many TRBV20-1 - TGCAGTGTCAGACACGCGGGGACGGGGCAGTTCTTC CSVRHAGTGQFF
TRBJ2-1 many TRBV7-2 - TGTGCCAGCAGCTTAGCGACAGGTCTTTACAATGAGCAGTTCTTC CASSLATGLYNEQFF
TRBJ1-1 many TRBV19 TRBD1 TGTGCCAGTAGTACGGGACAGAACATGAACACTGAAGCTTTCTTT CASSTGQNMNTEAFF
TRBJ1-3 many TRBV20-1 - TGCAGTGCTAGACCGACAGGAGTCGGAAACACCATATATTTT CSARPTGVGNTIYF
TRBJ1-2 many TRBV5-6 - TGTGCCAGCAGCTTGTCTCCCCCCCGCTACACCTTC CASSLSPPRYTF
TRBJ2-3 many TRBV5-1 - TGCGCCAGCAGCCCGGAGGGCAGGGTTGGCACAGATACGCAGTATTTT CASSPEGRVGTDTQYF
TRBJ1-5 many TRBV20-1 - TGCAGTGCTAGACGGGGCGGAGGGTCCGGCAATCAGCCCCAGCATTTT CSARRGGGSGNQPQHF
TRBJ2-2 many TRBV25-1 TRBD1 TGTGCCAGCAGTGGGGACAGCTCCTACACCGGGGAGCTGTTTTTT CASSGDSSYTGELFF